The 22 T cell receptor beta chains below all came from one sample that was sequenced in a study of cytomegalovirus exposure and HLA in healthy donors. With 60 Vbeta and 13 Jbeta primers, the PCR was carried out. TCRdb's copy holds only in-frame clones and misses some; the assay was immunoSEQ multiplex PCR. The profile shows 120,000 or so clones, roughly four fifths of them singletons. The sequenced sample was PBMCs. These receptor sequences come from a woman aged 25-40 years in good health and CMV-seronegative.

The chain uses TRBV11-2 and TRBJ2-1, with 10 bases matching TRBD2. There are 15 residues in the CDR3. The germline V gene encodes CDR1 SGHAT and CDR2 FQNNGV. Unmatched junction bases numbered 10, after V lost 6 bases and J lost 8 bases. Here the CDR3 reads CASSPAGGPNDEQFF. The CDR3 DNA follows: TGTGCCAGCAGTCCAGCGGGAGGGCCTAACGATGAGCAGTTCTTC. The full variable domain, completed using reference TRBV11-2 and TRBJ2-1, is EAGVAQSPRYKIIEKRQSVAFWCNPISGHATLYWYQQILGQGPKLLIQFQNNGVVDDSQLPKDRFSAERLKGVDSTLKIQPAKLEDSAVYLCASSPAGGPNDEQFFGPGTRLTVL.

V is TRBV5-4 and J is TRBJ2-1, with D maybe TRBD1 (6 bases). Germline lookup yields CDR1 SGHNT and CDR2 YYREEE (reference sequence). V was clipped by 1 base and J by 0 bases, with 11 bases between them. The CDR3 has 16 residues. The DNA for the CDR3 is TGTGCCAGCAGCTTGCGGACAGCTAGCTCCTACAATGAGCAGTTCTTC. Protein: CASSLRTASSYNEQFF.

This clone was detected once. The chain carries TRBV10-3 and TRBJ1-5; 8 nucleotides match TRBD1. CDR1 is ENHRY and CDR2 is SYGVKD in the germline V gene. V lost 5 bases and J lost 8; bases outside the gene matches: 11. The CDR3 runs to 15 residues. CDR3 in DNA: TGTGCCATCAGTCCTACAGGGGGAGCGATAGAGCCCCAGCATTTT. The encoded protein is CAISPTGGAIEPQHF.

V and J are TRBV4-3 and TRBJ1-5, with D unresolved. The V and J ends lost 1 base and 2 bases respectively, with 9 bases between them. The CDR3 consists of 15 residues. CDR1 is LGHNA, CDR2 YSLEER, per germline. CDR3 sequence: CASSQAVGGNQPQHF. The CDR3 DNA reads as TGCGCCAGCAGCCAAGCGGTGGGAGGCAATCAGCCCCAGCATTTT.

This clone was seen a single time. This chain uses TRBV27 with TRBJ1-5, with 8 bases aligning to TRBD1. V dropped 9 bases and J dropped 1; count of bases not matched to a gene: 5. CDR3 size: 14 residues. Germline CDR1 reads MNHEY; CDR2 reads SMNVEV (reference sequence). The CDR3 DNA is TGTGCCAGTAAGACAGGGGAAAGCAATCAGCCCCAGCATTTT. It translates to CASKTGESNQPQHF.

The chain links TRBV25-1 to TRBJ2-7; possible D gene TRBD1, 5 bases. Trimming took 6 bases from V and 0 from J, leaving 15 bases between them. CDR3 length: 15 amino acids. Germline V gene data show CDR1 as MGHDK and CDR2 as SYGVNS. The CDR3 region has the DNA TGTGCCAGCAGGGATGGATCTCAGGGCTCCTACGAGCAGTACTTC. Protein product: CASRDGSQGSYEQYF.

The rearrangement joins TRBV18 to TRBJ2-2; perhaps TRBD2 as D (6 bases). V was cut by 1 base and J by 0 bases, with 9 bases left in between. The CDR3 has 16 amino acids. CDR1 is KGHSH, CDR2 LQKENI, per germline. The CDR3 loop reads CASSPLGLTNTGELFF. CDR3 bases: TGTGCCAGCTCACCACTGGGACTCACGAACACCGGGGAGCTGTTTTTT. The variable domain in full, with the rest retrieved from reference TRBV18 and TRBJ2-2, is NAGVMQNPRHLVRRRGQEARLRCSPMKGHSHVYWYRQLPEEGLKFMVYLQKENIIDESGMPKERFSAEFPKEGPSILRIQQVVRGDSAAYFCASSPLGLTNTGELFFGEGSRLTVL.

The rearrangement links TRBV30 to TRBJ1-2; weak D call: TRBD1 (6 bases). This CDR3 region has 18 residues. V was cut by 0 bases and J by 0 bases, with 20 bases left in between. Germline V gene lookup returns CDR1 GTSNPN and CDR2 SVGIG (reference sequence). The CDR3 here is CAWSVPKAGVRANYGYTF. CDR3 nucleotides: TGTGCCTGGAGTGTACCAAAGGCAGGGGTGAGGGCTAACTATGGCTACACCTTC.

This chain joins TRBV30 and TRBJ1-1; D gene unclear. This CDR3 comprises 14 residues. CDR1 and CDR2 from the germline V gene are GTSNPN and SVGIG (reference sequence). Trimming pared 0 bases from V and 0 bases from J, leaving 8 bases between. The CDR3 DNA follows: TGTGCCTGGAGTGTAGCGATCATGAACACTGAAGCTTTCTTT. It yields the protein CAWSVAIMNTEAFF.

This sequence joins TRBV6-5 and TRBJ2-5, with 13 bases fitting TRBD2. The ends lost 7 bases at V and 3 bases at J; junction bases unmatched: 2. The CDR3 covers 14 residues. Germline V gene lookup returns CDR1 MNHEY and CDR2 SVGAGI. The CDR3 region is CASTGLAGEETQYF. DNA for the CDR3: TGTGCCAGCACCGGACTAGCGGGAGAAGAGACCCAGTACTTC.

CDR3 protein: CASSLRRGEAFF. The DNA of the CDR3 is TGTGCCAGCAGTTTGCGGCGGGGTGAAGCTTTCTTT. The chain recombines TRBV28 with TRBJ1-1; D ambiguous. Trimming left V 3 bases short and J 7 bases short, with 9 bases between. There are 12 residues in the CDR3. Germline V lookup: CDR1 MDHEN, CDR2 SYDVKM.

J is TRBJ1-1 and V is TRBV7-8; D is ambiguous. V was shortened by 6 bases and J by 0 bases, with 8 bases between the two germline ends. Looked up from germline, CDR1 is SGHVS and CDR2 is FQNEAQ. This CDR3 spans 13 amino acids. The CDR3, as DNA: TGTGCCAGCAGGGGCTCAGTGAACACTGAAGCTTTCTTT. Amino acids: CASRGSVNTEAFF. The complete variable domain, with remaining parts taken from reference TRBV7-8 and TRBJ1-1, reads GAGVSQSPRYKVAKRGQDVALRCDPISGHVSLFWYQQALGQGPEFLTYFQNEAQLDKSGLPSDRFFAERPEGSVSTLKIQRTQQEDSAVYLCASRGSVNTEAFFGQGTRLTVV.

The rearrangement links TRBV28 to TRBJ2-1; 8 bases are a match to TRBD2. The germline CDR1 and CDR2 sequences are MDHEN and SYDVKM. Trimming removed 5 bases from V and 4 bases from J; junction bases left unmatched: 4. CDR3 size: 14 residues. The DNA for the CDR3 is TGTGCCAGCAGTCTTAGCGGGACTTACAATGAGCAGTTCTTC. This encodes CASSLSGTYNEQFF.

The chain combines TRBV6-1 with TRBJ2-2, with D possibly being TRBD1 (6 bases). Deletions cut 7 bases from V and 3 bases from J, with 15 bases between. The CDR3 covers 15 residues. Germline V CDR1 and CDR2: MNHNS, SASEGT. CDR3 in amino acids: CASKREQGDTGELFF. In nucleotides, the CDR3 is TGTGCCAGCAAGCGAGAACAGGGAGACACCGGGGAGCTGTTTTTT.

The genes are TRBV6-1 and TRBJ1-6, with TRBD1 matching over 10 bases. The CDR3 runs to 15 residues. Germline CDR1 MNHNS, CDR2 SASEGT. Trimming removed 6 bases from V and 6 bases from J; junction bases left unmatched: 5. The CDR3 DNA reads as TGTGCCAGCAGCAACGGGGACAGGGGTAATTCACCCCTCCACTTT. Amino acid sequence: CASSNGDRGNSPLHF.

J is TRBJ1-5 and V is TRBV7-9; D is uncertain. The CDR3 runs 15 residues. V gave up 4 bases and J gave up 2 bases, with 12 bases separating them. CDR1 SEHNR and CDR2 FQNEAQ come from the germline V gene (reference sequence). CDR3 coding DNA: TGTGCCAGCAGCTCCGGGAATGAGGGCAATCAGCCCCAGCATTTT. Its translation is CASSSGNEGNQPQHF.

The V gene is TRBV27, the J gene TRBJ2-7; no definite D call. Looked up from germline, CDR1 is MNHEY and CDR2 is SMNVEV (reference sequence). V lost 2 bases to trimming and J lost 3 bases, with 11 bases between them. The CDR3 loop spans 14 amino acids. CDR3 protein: CASSLDNPDYEQYF. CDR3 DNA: TGTGCCAGCAGTTTAGACAATCCCGACTACGAGCAGTACTTC.

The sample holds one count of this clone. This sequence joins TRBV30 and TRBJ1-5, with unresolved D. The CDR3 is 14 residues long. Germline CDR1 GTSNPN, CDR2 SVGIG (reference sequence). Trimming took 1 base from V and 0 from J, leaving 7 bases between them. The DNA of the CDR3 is TGTGCCTGGAGTGGAGGGCATAGCAATCAGCCCCAGCATTTT. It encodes CAWSGGHSNQPQHF.

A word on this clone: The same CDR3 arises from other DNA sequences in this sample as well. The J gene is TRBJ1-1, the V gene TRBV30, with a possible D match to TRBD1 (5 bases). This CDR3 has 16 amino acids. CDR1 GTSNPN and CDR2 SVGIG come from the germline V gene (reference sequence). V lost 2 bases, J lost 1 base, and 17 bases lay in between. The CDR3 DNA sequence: TGTGCCTGGAGTCTACCAGGGAACCTGGGGAACACTGAAGCTTTCTTT. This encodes CAWSLPGNLGNTEAFF.

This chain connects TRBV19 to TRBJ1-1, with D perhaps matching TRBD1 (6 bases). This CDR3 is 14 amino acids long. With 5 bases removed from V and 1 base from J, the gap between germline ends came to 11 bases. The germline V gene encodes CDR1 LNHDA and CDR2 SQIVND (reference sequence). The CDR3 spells CASSHYRENTEAFF. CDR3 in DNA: TGTGCCAGTAGTCATTACAGGGAGAACACTGAAGCTTTCTTT.

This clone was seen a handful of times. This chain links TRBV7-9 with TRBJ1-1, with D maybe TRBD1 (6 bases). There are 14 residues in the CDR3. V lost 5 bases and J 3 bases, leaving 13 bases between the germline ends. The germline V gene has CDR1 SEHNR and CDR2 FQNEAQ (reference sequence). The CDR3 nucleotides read TGTGCCAGCAGCCTCAGGGGCAGGGACACTGAAGCTTTCTTT. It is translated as CASSLRGRDTEAFF.

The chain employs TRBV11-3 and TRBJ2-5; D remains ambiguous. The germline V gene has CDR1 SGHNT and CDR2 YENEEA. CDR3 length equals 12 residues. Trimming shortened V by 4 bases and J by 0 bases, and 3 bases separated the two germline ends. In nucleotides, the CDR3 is TGTGCCAGCAGCTCCAACCAAGAGACCCAGTACTTC. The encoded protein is CASSSNQETQYF.